These 26 T cell receptor beta chains were all obtained from the same sample, sequenced in a study of T cell responses to AZD1222 COVID-19 vaccine. Profiled with immunoSEQ multiplex PCR; TCRdb holds only in-frame clones, not every one. This repertoire shows roughly 91,000 clones, roughly 90% found once; its top ten account for around 3%. The sample in question was peripheral blood, obtained on day 0 of AZD1222 vaccination. These TCRs come from an adult in good health.

This sequence joins TRBV2 and TRBJ2-1, with D perhaps TRBD2 (5 bases). V was trimmed by 4 bases and J by 3 bases, leaving 10 bases between them. The CDR3 totals 14 residues. CDR1 SNHLY and CDR2 FYNNEI come from the germline V gene. CDR3 in DNA: TGTGCCAGCAGTGTCGGGGAGAGCTACAATGAGCAGTTCTTC. Translation: CASSVGESYNEQFF.

The CDR3 loop reads CASRLVGQPQHF. As DNA, the CDR3 is TGTGCCAGCAGATTGGTGGGTCAGCCCCAGCATTTT. The chain joins TRBV28 to TRBJ1-5; D remains unclear. Germline values: CDR1 MDHEN, CDR2 SYDVKM. Trimming took 6 bases from V and 6 from J, leaving 9 bases between them. The CDR3 extends over 12 amino acids.

This clone was detected once. V and J are TRBV5-1 and TRBJ2-2; D assignment may be TRBD1 or TRBD2 (5 bases each). The germline V gene has CDR1 SGHRS and CDR2 YFSETQ. Trimming removed 0 bases at V and 10 bases at J, with 13 bases between. CDR3 length equals 14 residues. CDR3 sequence reads: CASSLAGTAVELFF. CDR3 coding DNA: TGCGCCAGCAGCTTGGCCGGGACCGCCGTGGAGCTGTTTTTT.

The chain joins TRBV6-5 to TRBJ1-1, with unresolved D. The germline V and J ends were trimmed by 6 bases and 5 bases, with 19 bases remaining between them. The CDR3 contains 15 residues. CDR1 and CDR2 (germline): MNHEY, SVGAGI. CDR3 coding DNA: TGTGCCAGCAGGGTCACCCCGGACGGAAAGACTGAAGCTTTCTTT. Residues: CASRVTPDGKTEAFF.

The chain combines TRBV24-1 with TRBJ1-5; D uncertain. V was pared by 5 bases and J by 0 bases, with 7 bases between. Germline V gene lookup returns CDR1 KGHDR and CDR2 SFDVKD. The CDR3 consists of 14 residues. This CDR3 is CATSVRDSNQPQHF. For the CDR3, the DNA is TGTGCCACCAGTGTTCGGGATAGCAATCAGCCCCAGCATTTT.

This rearrangement joins TRBV5-5 to TRBJ1-6; the match to TRBD1 covers 11 bases. The CDR3 has 16 amino acids. J lost 8 bases, V lost 4 bases, and 8 bases had no gene match. CDR1 SGHKS and CDR2 YYEKEE come from the germline V gene (reference sequence). CDR3 bases: TGTGCCAGCAGCAAACAAGGACAGGGGGCGCATTCACCCCTCCACTTT. It yields the protein CASSKQGQGAHSPLHF.

The rearrangement joins TRBV6-1 to TRBJ1-5, with D possibly being TRBD1 (5 bases). V gave up 2 bases and J gave up 4 bases, with 21 bases separating them. Germline V gene data show CDR1 as MNHNS and CDR2 as SASEGT. The CDR3 length is 18 residues. This chain's CDR3 is CASSEWGLTGIGNQPQHF. CDR3 coding DNA: TGTGCCAGCAGTGAATGGGGCCTTACAGGTATAGGGAATCAGCCCCAGCATTTT.

CDR3 loop: CASREDRVSTEAFF. The CDR3 bases are TGCGCCAGCAGGGAGGACAGGGTCAGCACTGAAGCTTTCTTT. V gene TRBV10-1 combines with J gene TRBJ1-1; 8 bases agree with TRBD1. J gave up 4 bases and V 6 bases, and 7 bases lay outside the gene matches. This CDR3 is built from 14 residues. CDR1 and CDR2 (germline): WNHNN, SYGVQD (reference sequence).

The chain recombines TRBV7-2 with TRBJ2-7, with 11 bases aligning to TRBD1. Per the germline V gene, CDR1 is SGHTA and CDR2 is FQGNSA. Unmatched junction bases numbered 7, after V lost 5 bases and J lost 4 bases. The CDR3 runs to 15 residues. DNA for the CDR3: TGTGCCAGCAGCCCGAGTGGGACAGGGGGTTACGAGCAGTACTTC. It codes for CASSPSGTGGYEQYF.

This clone was seen once. V usage is TRBV10-3 and J usage is TRBJ2-7; the D is unclear. The V end was cut by 2 bases, the J end by 7 bases, with 12 bases between. The CDR3 has 13 residues. Germline V gene sequence: CDR1 ENHRY, CDR2 SYGVKD. The chain's CDR3 is CAISEAKTPEQYF. CDR3 DNA sequence: TGTGCCATCAGTGAGGCCAAAACACCGGAGCAGTACTTC.

This clone was found once. The chain links TRBV6-5 to TRBJ2-2, with D tentatively TRBD2 (6 bases). CDR3 length equals 14 residues. CDR1 is MNHEY and CDR2 is SVGAGI in the germline V gene. The V end lost 6 bases, the J end lost 1 base, and 9 bases lay between the germline ends. DNA of the CDR3: TGTGCCAGCAGGGCGGAGGGGAACACCGGGGAGCTGTTTTTT. It yields the protein CASRAEGNTGELFF.

Details on this clone: An end of the junction does not agree with germline; a read error may underlie this. This sequence joins TRBV18 and TRBJ2-7, with D tentatively TRBD1 or TRBD2 (5 bases each). This CDR3 contains 16 residues. Looked up from germline, CDR1 is KGHSH and CDR2 is LQKENI. The CDR3 reads CACSPPTGAASYEQYF. The CDR3 bases are TGTGCCTGCTCACCACCGACCGGGGCTGCTTCCTACGAGCAGTACTTC. Full variable domain (outside the CDR3, taken from reference TRBV18 and TRBJ2-7): NAGVMQNPRHLVRRRGQEARLRCSPMKGHSHVYWYRQLPEEGLKFMVYLQKENIIDESGMPKERFSAEFPKEGPSILRIQQVVRGDSAAYFCACSPPTGAASYEQYFGPGTRLTVT.

The V call is TRBV19, the J call TRBJ1-2; D ambiguous. V gave up 10 bases and J gave up 4 bases, with 7 bases separating them. The CDR3 runs to 10 residues. The V gene's germline CDR1 is LNHDA and CDR2 SQIVND (reference sequence). CDR3 bases: TGTGCCACCCTCGGCTATGGCTACACCTTC. This sequence encodes CATLGYGYTF. Full variable domain (remainder filled in from reference TRBV19 and TRBJ1-2): DGGITQSPKYLFRKEGQNVTLSCEQNLNHDAMYWYRQDPGQGLRLIYYSQIVNDFQKGDIAEGYSVSREKKESFPLTVTSAQKNPTAFYLCATLGYGYTFGSGTRLTVV.

The rearrangement links TRBV4-1 to TRBJ1-5; weak D call: TRBD1 (6 bases). The germline gives CDR1 MGHRA, CDR2 YSYEKL. The V gene lost 0 bases and the J gene lost 4 bases, with 13 bases spanning the gap. This CDR3 has 16 amino acids. CDR3 in DNA: TGCGCCAGCAGCCAAGATAGCAGGGGAGAGAATCAGCCCCAGCATTTT. It encodes CASSQDSRGENQPQHF.

The CDR3 sequence is CASSGLMNTEAFF. CDR3 coding DNA: TGTGCCAGCAGCGGACTGATGAACACTGAAGCTTTCTTT. The V and J genes are TRBV9 and TRBJ1-1; D not certain. The CDR3 totals 13 residues. Per the germline V gene, CDR1 is SGDLS and CDR2 is YYNGEE. V was trimmed by 3 bases and J by 0 bases, leaving 6 bases between them.

V is TRBV7-6 and J is TRBJ2-7; a possible D gene is TRBD1 (6 bases). Germline V gene sequence: CDR1 SGHVS, CDR2 FNYEAQ. V was trimmed by 6 bases and J by 0 bases, leaving 15 bases between them. This CDR3 has 15 residues. The CDR3 coding sequence is TGTGCCAGCAGGCGAACAGGGTTGGCCTCCTACGAGCAGTACTTC. Translating gives CASRRTGLASYEQYF.

The V call is TRBV28, the J call TRBJ1-3; D gene uncertain. The CDR3 contains 17 residues. Trimming removed 6 bases at V and 3 bases at J, with 21 bases between. Germline V gene sequence: CDR1 MDHEN, CDR2 SYDVKM. Written as DNA, the CDR3 is TGTGCCAGCAGCGTTTACCCCGAGGAGTTGAGTGGAAACACCATATATTTT. Protein sequence: CASSVYPEELSGNTIYF.

V gene TRBV10-2 combines with J gene TRBJ1-1, with a tentative D call TRBD1 (6 bases). The CDR3 is made up of 13 amino acids. Trimming left V 6 bases short and J 1 base short, with 9 bases between. Germline V CDR1 and CDR2: WSHSY, SAAADI. The CDR3 spells CASRQGGNTEAFF. DNA of the CDR3: TGCGCCAGCAGACAGGGAGGGAACACTGAAGCTTTCTTT.

V usage is TRBV2 and J usage is TRBJ1-3, with D hard to call. Germline-derived CDR1 and CDR2 are SNHLY and FYNNEI. This CDR3 has 15 amino acids. V was shortened by 5 bases and J by 0 bases, with 11 bases between the two germline ends. CDR3 coding DNA: TGTGCCAGCAGTTACCAAACCTACTCTGGAAACACCATATATTTT. Translating it yields CASSYQTYSGNTIYF.

The chain couples TRBV5-1 to TRBJ2-3; 8 positions match TRBD2. Germline V gene data show CDR1 as SGHRS and CDR2 as YFSETQ. The V and J ends lost 3 bases and 7 bases, in that order; junction bases with no gene match: 10. The CDR3 consists of 15 residues. CDR3 sequence: CASSSQSGGGYTQYF. Written as DNA, the CDR3 is TGCGCCAGCAGCTCACAGAGCGGGGGAGGATATACGCAGTATTTT. Drawing the rest from reference TRBV5-1 and TRBJ2-3, the complete variable domain is KAGVTQTPRYLIKTRGQQVTLSCSPISGHRSVSWYQQTPGQGLQFLFEYFSETQRNKGNFPGRFSGRQFSNSRSEMNVSTLELGDSALYLCASSSQSGGGYTQYFGPGTRLTVL.

V usage is TRBV7-2 and J usage is TRBJ1-6; 8 bases line up with TRBD1. V shed 2 bases, J shed 6 bases, and the junction held 9 bases outside the gene matches. There are 17 residues in the CDR3. Germline CDR1 and CDR2: SGHTA and FQGNSA. For the CDR3, the DNA is TGTGCCAGCAGCTTAATTCCGGACAGGGCTTTTAATTCACCCCTCCACTTT. The encoded protein is CASSLIPDRAFNSPLHF.

J is TRBJ2-1 and V is TRBV28, with TRBD2 matching over 7 bases. CDR1 MDHEN and CDR2 SYDVKM come from the germline V gene. The CDR3 totals 15 residues. Trimming removed 6 bases from V and 6 bases from J; junction bases left unmatched: 11. The DNA of the CDR3 is TGTGCCAGCAGGTCGTATAGACTAGCTGGCAATGAGCAGTTCTTC. Amino acid sequence: CASRSYRLAGNEQFF.

The chain joins TRBV9 to TRBJ2-2, with TRBD2 matching 10 bases. There are 14 residues in the CDR3. The germline CDR1 and CDR2 sequences are SGDLS and YYNGEE. The trim removed 4 bases at V and 6 bases at J, leaving 3 bases unmatched. CDR3 amino acids: CASSFSGGAGELFF. The CDR3 region has the DNA TGTGCCAGCAGCTTCAGCGGGGGGGCCGGGGAGCTGTTTTTT. The whole variable domain, remainder taken from reference TRBV9 and TRBJ2-2, is DSGVTQTPKHLITATGQRVTLRCSPRSGDLSVYWYQQSLDQGLQFLIQYYNGEERAKGNILERFSAQQFPDLHSELNLSSLELGDSALYFCASSFSGGAGELFFGEGSRLTVL.

The gene calls are TRBV10-2 and TRBJ2-7; D is undetermined. The CDR3 spans 11 residues. V gave up 8 bases and J gave up 4 bases, with 9 bases separating them. The germline V gene encodes CDR1 WSHSY and CDR2 SAAADI. The CDR3 DNA reads as TGCGCCAGCGGGGTAGATTACGAGCAGTACTTC. Protein: CASGVDYEQYF.

The V gene is TRBV28, the J gene TRBJ2-1; 8 bases align to TRBD2. Looked up from germline, CDR1 is MDHEN and CDR2 is SYDVKM. CDR3 length: 14 residues. The V gene end was trimmed by 5 bases and the J gene end by 4 bases; junction bases not matched to a gene: 4. The CDR3 DNA reads as TGTGCCAGCAGTCGTAGCGGGGTATACAATGAGCAGTTCTTC. Translation: CASSRSGVYNEQFF.

As DNA, the CDR3 is TGTGCCAGCAGCTCTCGACAGGGCCTCGGAAACACCATATATTTT. This sequence encodes CASSSRQGLGNTIYF. The chain recombines TRBV7-9 with TRBJ1-3; 7 nucleotides line up with TRBD1. The CDR3 is 15 residues long. V dropped 4 bases and J dropped 4; count of bases not matched to a gene: 7. Germline V gene data show CDR1 as SEHNR and CDR2 as FQNEAQ (reference sequence).